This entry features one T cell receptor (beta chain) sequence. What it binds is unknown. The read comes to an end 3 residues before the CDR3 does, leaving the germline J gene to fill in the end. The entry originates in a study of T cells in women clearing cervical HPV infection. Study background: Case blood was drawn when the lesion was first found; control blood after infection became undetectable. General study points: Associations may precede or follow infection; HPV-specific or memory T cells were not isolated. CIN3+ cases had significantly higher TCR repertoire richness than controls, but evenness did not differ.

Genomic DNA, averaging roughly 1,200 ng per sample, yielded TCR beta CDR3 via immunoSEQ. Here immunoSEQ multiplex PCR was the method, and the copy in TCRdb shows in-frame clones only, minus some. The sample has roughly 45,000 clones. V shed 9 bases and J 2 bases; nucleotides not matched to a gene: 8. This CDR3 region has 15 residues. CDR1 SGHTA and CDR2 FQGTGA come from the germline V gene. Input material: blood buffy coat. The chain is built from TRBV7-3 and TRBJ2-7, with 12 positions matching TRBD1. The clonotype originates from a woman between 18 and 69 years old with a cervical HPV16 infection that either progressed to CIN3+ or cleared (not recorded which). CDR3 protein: CASTQGQGATYEQYF. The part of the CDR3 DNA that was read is TGTGCCAGTACCCAGGGACAGGGGGCCACCTACGAG.